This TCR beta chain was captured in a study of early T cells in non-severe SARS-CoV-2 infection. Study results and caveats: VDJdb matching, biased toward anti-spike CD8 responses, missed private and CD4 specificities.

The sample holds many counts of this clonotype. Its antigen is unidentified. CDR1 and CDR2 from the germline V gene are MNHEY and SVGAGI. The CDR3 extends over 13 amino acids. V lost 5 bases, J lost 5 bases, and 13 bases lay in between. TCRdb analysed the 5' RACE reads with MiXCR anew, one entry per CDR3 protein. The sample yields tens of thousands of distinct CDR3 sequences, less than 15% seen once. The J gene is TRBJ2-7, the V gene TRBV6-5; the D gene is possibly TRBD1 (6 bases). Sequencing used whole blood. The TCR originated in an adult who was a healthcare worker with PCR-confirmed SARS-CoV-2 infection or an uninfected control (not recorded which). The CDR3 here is CASSQQGFHEQYF. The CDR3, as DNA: TGTGCCAGCAGTCAACAGGGTTTCCACGAGCAGTACTTC.